The rows below give T cell receptor beta chains drawn from one sample of a study of shared clonotypes between healthy human individuals. The data were produced by immunoSEQ multiplex PCR, yet TCRdb's version contains in-frame clones alone and is incomplete. This table has approximately 710,000 clones, 90% appearing once. The sequenced sample consisted of memory CD8+ T cells from PBMCs. Every receptor here comes from a man aged 18 to 29 in good health. Some clones in this sample may be carry-over from other donors' samples. Each CDR3 is given with its conserved first and last residue. D genes are given only for firm matches. Size values are once, few and many counts, or a class for expanded clones, and some rows have none.

clone_size d_call j_call v_call cdr3_nt cdr3_aa
- - TRBJ1-1 TRBV27 TGTGCCAGCAGACTTATGGGGGCTGACTCGGGAACTTTCTTT CASRLMGADSGTFF
- TRBD1 TRBJ2-6 TRBV5-1 TGCGCCAGCAGCAGCCACCCCGGGACAGGGGGCAACTCTGGGGCCAACGTCCTGACTTTC CASSSHPGTGGNSGANVLTF
- TRBD1 TRBJ2-2 TRBV7-9 TGTGCCAGCAGCCCCGGACAGGTCACCGGGGAGCTGTTTTTT CASSPGQVTGELFF
- - TRBJ1-5 TRBV28 TGTGCCAGCAGTTCCAATCCACAGGGAGATCAGCCCCAGCATTTT CASSSNPQGDQPQHF
once TRBD1 TRBJ1-2 TRBV6-4 TGTGCCAGCAGTGCTGGACAGGGATTGGGCTATGGCTACACCTTC CASSAGQGLGYGYTF
- - TRBJ1-1 TRBV6-5 TGTGCCAGCAGCCATACCACAGAGAACACTGAAGCTTTCTTT CASSHTTENTEAFF
- - TRBJ1-1 TRBV14 TGTGCCAGCAGCCAAGTGGTAGGGTTCGGGACCACAGACACTGAAGCTTTCTTT CASSQVVGFGTTDTEAFF
- - TRBJ2-3 TRBV2 TGTGCCAGCTTCCTCCTGCAGCGGGTGACAGATACGCAGTATTTT CASFLLQRVTDTQYF
- - TRBJ2-4 TRBV4-1 TGCGCCAGCAGCCTCCCTCGGGACATTCAGTACTTC CASSLPRDIQYF
once - TRBJ2-5 TRBV29-1 TGCAGCGTTGAATGGGTCGCGAACCAGGCAGAGACCCAGTACTTC CSVEWVANQAETQYF
- - TRBJ1-2 TRBV4-1 TGCGCCAGCAGCCTGAGGCAGTTCAATACTCAGGGTGGCTACACCTTC CASSLRQFNTQGGYTF
few - TRBJ2-7 TRBV4-3 TGCGCCAGCAGCCAAAAGAACGAGCAGTACTTC CASSQKNEQYF
- TRBD2 TRBJ2-1 TRBV6-5 TGTGCCAGCAGTTACTCGACTAGCGGGAGTCACAATGAGCAGTTCTTC CASSYSTSGSHNEQFF
- - TRBJ2-1 TRBV4-2 TGTGCCAGCAGCCAAGAGTGGTCCTACAATGAGCAGTTCTTC CASSQEWSYNEQFF
- TRBD2 TRBJ2-1 TRBV11-2 TGTGCCAGCAGCTTAGATGGTGGGACTAGCGACTACAATGAGCAGTTCTTC CASSLDGGTSDYNEQFF
- TRBD2 TRBJ2-3 TRBV29-1 TGCAGCGTTGATCTCGCGGGAGAACAGATATTTACAGATACGCAGTATTTT CSVDLAGEQIFTDTQYF
- - TRBJ2-1 TRBV7-6 TGTGCCAGCAGCGCCCGGGACGAAGGTCCCTGGGATGAGCAGTTCTTC CASSARDEGPWDEQFF
- TRBD2 TRBJ2-1 TRBV6-4 TGTGCCAGCAGTGTACTAGCGGGACGGAATGAGCAGTTCTTC CASSVLAGRNEQFF
- - TRBJ1-1 TRBV5-6 TGTGCCAGCAGCTACAGCTGGACGGGGTCCCCTGAAGCTTTCTTT CASSYSWTGSPEAFF
- TRBD2 TRBJ2-7 TRBV25-1 TGTGCCAGCAGTGGCGAAGGGACTAGCGGCTCCTACGAGCAGTACTTC CASSGEGTSGSYEQYF
- - TRBJ1-2 TRBV5-5 TGTGCCAGCAGCTGGAACCTAAATACAGACACCAACTATGGCTACACCTTC CASSWNLNTDTNYGYTF
- - TRBJ1-1 TRBV5-1 TGCGCCAGCAGCTTGAAGGGTGTGAACACTGAAGCTTTCTTT CASSLKGVNTEAFF
- - TRBJ1-1 TRBV6-5 TGTGCCAGCAGTGGCAGGCCGGGGGGCACTGAAGCTTTCTTT CASSGRPGGTEAFF
- - TRBJ2-4 TRBV27 TGTGCCAGCAACCCAGGCGGCAGGTGGGACATTCAGTACTTC CASNPGGRWDIQYF
- TRBD2 TRBJ2-3 TRBV27 TGTGCCAGCAGTTTATACTGGCTAGCGGGAGATACGCAGTATTTT CASSLYWLAGDTQYF
- - TRBJ2-1 TRBV29-1 TGCAGCGTTGTTCCACCTAGTGAGGAGCAGTTCTTC CSVVPPSEEQFF
- TRBD1 TRBJ1-1 TRBV9 TGTGCCAGCAGCGTGGGACAGTCCTGGAACACTGAAGCTTTCTTT CASSVGQSWNTEAFF
- TRBD1 TRBJ1-2 TRBV19 TGTGCCAGTAGTATGGGGACAGGGCTGAGGGACTATGGCTACACCTTC CASSMGTGLRDYGYTF
many TRBD1 TRBJ1-2 TRBV4-3 TGCGCCAGCAGCGGGACAGGGCGGGGTGGCTACACCTTC CASSGTGRGGYTF
few - TRBJ1-2 TRBV19 TGTGCCAGTTCCTACCGAGGCTACACCTTC CASSYRGYTF
- - TRBJ2-1 TRBV7-8 TGTGCCAGCAGCCCAAGGGTCTCGGCCCTACGGAATGAGCAGTTCTTC CASSPRVSALRNEQFF
- - TRBJ1-2 TRBV7-9 TGTGCCAGCAGCCCTATCGCTACTAACTATGGCTACACCTTC CASSPIATNYGYTF
- TRBD2 TRBJ2-7 TRBV4-1 TGCGCCAGCAGCCGGAGAGCTAGCGGGAGCACCTACGAGCAGTACTTC CASSRRASGSTYEQYF
- - TRBJ2-7 TRBV27 TGTGCCAGCAGCCCACCGTCCAACGAGCAGTACTTC CASSPPSNEQYF
many TRBD2 TRBJ2-1 TRBV29-1 TGCAGCGTTGGGACTAGCGGGAGTCTGGATGAGCAGTTCTTC CSVGTSGSLDEQFF
- TRBD1 TRBJ1-3 TRBV4-3 TGCGCCAGCAGCCAAGTCGGGACAGGGGTCCGCTCTGGAAACACCATATATTTT CASSQVGTGVRSGNTIYF
- TRBD1 TRBJ2-4 TRBV28 TGTGCCAGCAGTTCAGACCTCCGGGACAGAAACATTCAGTACTTC CASSSDLRDRNIQYF
- TRBD1 TRBJ1-4 TRBV4-2 TGTGCCAGCAGCCAAGTAGGGACAGCGGTGGACCTGGCTAATGAAAAACTGTTTTTT CASSQVGTAVDLANEKLFF
- - TRBJ2-7 TRBV4-3 TGCGCCAGCAGCCAAGGGGGGGAATGGAACGAGCAGTACTTC CASSQGGEWNEQYF
- - TRBJ1-5 TRBV7-8 TGTGCCAGCAGCCCGGGACCCCAAAACCATCAGCCCCAGCATTTT CASSPGPQNHQPQHF
few TRBD2 TRBJ2-7 TRBV27 TGTGCCAGCAGTTTATCGAGCGGGGCAGCCCTATACGAGCAGTACTTC CASSLSSGAALYEQYF
- - TRBJ2-1 TRBV19 TGTGCCAGTAGTAAAAAAGCGGTTAGCTCCTACAATGAGCAGTTCTTC CASSKKAVSSYNEQFF
- TRBD2 TRBJ2-1 TRBV7-3 TGTGCCAGCAGCTCTTCTCCTCGCGGGGGGTCCTACAATGAGCAGTTCTTC CASSSSPRGGSYNEQFF
- - TRBJ2-2 TRBV6-6 TGTGCCAGCAGCCAGGGCCCCACGAACACCGGGGAGCTGTTTTTT CASSQGPTNTGELFF
- TRBD2 TRBJ2-1 TRBV6-5 TGTGCCAGCAGTTACCTAGCGGGAGTCCGCGAGCAGTTCTTC CASSYLAGVREQFF
once - TRBJ2-5 TRBV28 TGTGCCAGCAGCCCCAGAGCAGGGATGCAAGAGACCCAGTACTTC CASSPRAGMQETQYF
few - TRBJ2-2 TRBV21-1 TGTGCCAGCAGCAAATTGGTAGGGGGAGGGGAGCTGTTTTTT CASSKLVGGGELFF
- TRBD2 TRBJ2-1 TRBV10-3 TGTGCCATCAGTGAGTACGGTAGCGGGAGGTCGGCCTACAATGAGCAGTTCTTC CAISEYGSGRSAYNEQFF